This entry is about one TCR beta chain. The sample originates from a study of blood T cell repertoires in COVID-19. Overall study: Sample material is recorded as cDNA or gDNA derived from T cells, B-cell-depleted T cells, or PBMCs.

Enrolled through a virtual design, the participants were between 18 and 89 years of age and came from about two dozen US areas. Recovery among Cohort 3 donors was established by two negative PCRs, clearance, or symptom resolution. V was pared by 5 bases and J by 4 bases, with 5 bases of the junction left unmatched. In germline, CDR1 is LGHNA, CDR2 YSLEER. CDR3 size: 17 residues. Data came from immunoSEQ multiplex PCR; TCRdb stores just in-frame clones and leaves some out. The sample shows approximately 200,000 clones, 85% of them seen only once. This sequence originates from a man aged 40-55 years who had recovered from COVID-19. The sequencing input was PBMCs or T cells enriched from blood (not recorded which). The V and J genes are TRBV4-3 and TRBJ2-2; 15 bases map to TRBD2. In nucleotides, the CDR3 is TGCGCCAGCAGCTCCGGGACTAGCGGGAGGACCACCGGGGAGCTGTTTTTT. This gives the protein CASSSGTSGRTTGELFF.